This T cell receptor beta chain was retrieved from a study of blood T cell repertoires in COVID-19. Seattle-derived patients entered the study during active infection and were followed longitudinally. The data were produced by immunoSEQ multiplex PCR, yet TCRdb's version contains in-frame clones alone and is incomplete. The sample shows approximately 250,000 clones, 75% to 90% of them seen only once. V dropped 3 bases and J dropped 3; count of bases not matched to a gene: 7. The length of the CDR3 is 15 residues. The V gene's germline CDR1 is MNHNS and CDR2 SASEGT. The sequencing input was peripheral blood. This TCR was sampled from a woman between 65 and 79 years old with COVID-19, enrolled during active disease. The chain carries TRBV6-1 and TRBJ1-1; TRBD1 agrees at 7 bases. The CDR3 sequence is CASSDLRTGDTEAFF. The CDR3 DNA sequence: TGTGCCAGCAGTGATCTACGGACAGGCGACACTGAAGCTTTCTTT.